The rows below give T cell receptor beta chains drawn from one sample of a study of blood T cell repertoires in COVID-19. Using immunoSEQ multiplex PCR, the repertoire was profiled, and TCRdb retains in-frame clones only, with some absent. The data hold 150,000 to 200,000 clones, with about 88% observed a single time. The sequencing sample was made of peripheral blood. The receptors originated from a human donor in a cohort sampled during active COVID-19. Both conserved end residues are part of each CDR3. Each record gives: V gene, J gene, CDR3 length, CDR3 protein.

>TRBV16|TRBJ2-3|11
CASSQASTQYF
>TRBV5-1|TRBJ2-1|14
CASSVGDSYNEQFF
>TRBV7-9|TRBJ2-1|15
CASSLDRGPGDEQFF
>TRBV7-2|TRBJ2-3|14
CASSKAGATDTQYF
>TRBV11-2|TRBJ2-5|15
CASSLAGGQAVTQYF
>TRBV5-4|TRBJ1-2|13
CASRRTGVYGYTF
>TRBV6-6|TRBJ1-1|13
CASSYDWRGEAFF
>TRBV18|TRBJ2-1|15
CASSPPTSGYNEQFF
>TRBV6-6|TRBJ1-3|14
CASNSQATGNTIYF
>TRBV9|TRBJ2-1|16
CASSVGPSGSYNEQFF
>TRBV29-1|TRBJ1-4|15
CSVAVPTGTNEKLFF
>TRBV19|TRBJ2-7|12
CASSIPGNEQYF
>TRBV18|TRBJ2-1|16
CASSSNRLAGANEQFF
>TRBV10-3|TRBJ2-1|13
CAVRSGARDEQFF
>TRBV6-2/TRBV6-3|TRBJ2-5|15
CASSYGLGVAVTQYF
>TRBV7-8|TRBJ2-5|14
CASSLGDRAETQYF